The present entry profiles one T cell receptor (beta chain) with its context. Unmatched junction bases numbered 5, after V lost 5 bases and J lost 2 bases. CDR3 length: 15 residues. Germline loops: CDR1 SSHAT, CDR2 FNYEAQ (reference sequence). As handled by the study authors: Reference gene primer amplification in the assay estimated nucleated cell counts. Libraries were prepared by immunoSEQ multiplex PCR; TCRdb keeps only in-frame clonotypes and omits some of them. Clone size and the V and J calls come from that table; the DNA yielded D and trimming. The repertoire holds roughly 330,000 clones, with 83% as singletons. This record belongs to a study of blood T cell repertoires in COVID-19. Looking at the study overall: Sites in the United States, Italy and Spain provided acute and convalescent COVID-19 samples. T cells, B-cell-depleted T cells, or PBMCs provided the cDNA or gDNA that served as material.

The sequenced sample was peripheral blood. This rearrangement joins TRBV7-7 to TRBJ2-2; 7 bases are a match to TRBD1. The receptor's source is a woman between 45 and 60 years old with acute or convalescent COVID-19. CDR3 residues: CASSQDRANTGELFF. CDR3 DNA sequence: TGTGCCAGCAGCCAAGACAGGGCCAACACCGGGGAGCTGTTTTTT.